These 10 T cell receptor beta chains share one sample of origin, sequenced in a study of cytomegalovirus exposure and HLA in healthy donors. 60 Vbeta and 13 Jbeta primers were used in PCR. Measured with immunoSEQ multiplex PCR; TCRdb has only the in-frame clones, and not every one. The sample consists of more than 95,000 clones, 50% to 65% of them appearing once. Specimen: PBMCs. The receptors were gathered from a woman aged 40 to 50 in good health and CMV-seropositive.

The chain combines TRBV4-3 with TRBJ2-1, with 7 positions matching TRBD2. The CDR3 contains 16 residues. V lost 2 bases to trimming and J lost 2 bases; unmatched junction nucleotides: 6. Germline V gene data show CDR1 as LGHNA and CDR2 as YSLEER. Here the CDR3 reads CASSQSAGEAYNEQFF. CDR3 DNA sequence: TGCGCCAGCAGCCAATCGGCGGGAGAGGCCTACAATGAGCAGTTCTTC.

V is TRBV19 and J is TRBJ1-2; the D gene is possibly TRBD1 (6 bases). Trimming shortened V by 2 bases and J by 1 base, and 14 bases separated the two germline ends. Germline V gene data show CDR1 as LNHDA and CDR2 as SQIVND (reference sequence). The CDR3 spans 16 residues. The CDR3 protein is CASSIQGKRYNYGYTF. The DNA of the CDR3 is TGTGCCAGTAGTATACAGGGGAAACGGTATAACTATGGCTACACCTTC.

This clone has a handful of counts. The chain joins TRBV4-2 to TRBJ2-1; the match to TRBD2 covers 9 bases. CDR3 length equals 20 residues. Germline V lookup: CDR1 LGHNA, CDR2 YNFKEQ. V lost 2 bases to trimming and J lost 4 bases; unmatched junction nucleotides: 18. The CDR3 DNA follows: TGTGCCAGCAGCCAACGCGTAACTAGCGGGTATCAAGTGGGATACAATGAGCAGTTCTTC. Residues: CASSQRVTSGYQVGYNEQFF.

The chain couples TRBV7-2 to TRBJ2-2, with D possibly TRBD1 on 6 matching bases. V lost 3 bases and J lost 6, with 14 bases in between. Per the germline V gene, CDR1 is SGHTA and CDR2 is FQGNSA. The CDR3 has 15 amino acids. In nucleotides, the CDR3 is TGTGCCAGCAGCTTGGTACCCAGGGGAGCCGGGGAGCTGTTTTTT. It specifies CASSLVPRGAGELFF.

This clone was picked up a small number of times. The genes are TRBV5-1 and TRBJ2-2, with 7 nucleotides matching TRBD1. Trimming at V came to 5 bases and at J to 3 bases, leaving 7 bases not matched to a gene. Germline CDR1 SGHRS, CDR2 YFSETQ. This CDR3 is built from 15 residues. CDR3 in amino acids: CASRSGGVYTGELFF. The DNA of the CDR3 is TGCGCCAGCAGGTCAGGGGGTGTGTACACCGGGGAGCTGTTTTTT.

Only a few counts were recorded for this clone. The genes are TRBV6-1 and TRBJ2-7; weak D call: TRBD1 (6 bases). Germline CDR1 and CDR2: MNHNS and SASEGT. V was pared by 5 bases and J by 4 bases, with 18 bases between. The length of the CDR3 is 15 residues. The CDR3 bases are TGTGCCAGCAGTCTAACGACAGGATTTCAGTACGAGCAGTACTTC. Amino acid sequence: CASSLTTGFQYEQYF.

CDR3 residues: CASRPRPNEKLFF. The CDR3 DNA sequence: TGTGCCAGCAGACCTAGACCTAATGAAAAACTGTTTTTT. This chain links TRBV27 with TRBJ1-4; no reliable D call. Trimming cost V 6 bases and J 3 bases, with 8 bases left between them. Looked up from germline, CDR1 is MNHEY and CDR2 is SMNVEV (reference sequence). The CDR3 covers 13 residues.

The chain links TRBV9 to TRBJ2-3; a weak D match, TRBD1 (6 bases). The germline V gene has CDR1 SGDLS and CDR2 YYNGEE. V was cut by 4 bases and J by 5 bases, with 14 bases left in between. The length of the CDR3 is 14 residues. CDR3 DNA: TGTGCCAGCAGCCCAGGGACAACTCAAGATACGCAGTATTTT. Encoded protein: CASSPGTTQDTQYF.

This chain connects TRBV14 to TRBJ2-7; 7 bases align to TRBD2. Germline lookup yields CDR1 SGHDN and CDR2 FVKESK. CDR3 length: 15 residues. J lost 5 bases, V lost 4 bases, and 11 bases had no gene match. In nucleotides, the CDR3 is TGTGCCAGCAGCCTAACTCGGACTAGTAGCAACGAGCAGTACTTC. Protein sequence: CASSLTRTSSNEQYF. Based on the CDR3 plus reference TRBV14 and TRBJ2-7, the full variable domain is EAGVTQFPSHSVIEKGQTVTLRCDPISGHDNLYWYRRVMGKEIKFLLHFVKESKQDESGMPNNRFLAERTGGTYSTLKVQPAELEDSGVYFCASSLTRTSSNEQYFGPGTRLTVT.

This chain connects TRBV5-4 to TRBJ1-3, with TRBD1 matching 7 bases. There are 16 residues in the CDR3. Germline V CDR1 and CDR2: SGHNT, YYREEE (reference sequence). V lost 0 bases to trimming and J lost 4 bases; unmatched junction nucleotides: 7. The CDR3 loop reads CASSLGGQSFGNTIYF. For the CDR3, the DNA is TGTGCCAGCAGCTTGGGGGGACAGAGTTTCGGAAACACCATATATTTT.